This T cell receptor (beta chain) was found in a study of shared clonotypes between healthy human individuals (dated by TCRdb to about 2020). At the level of the whole study: A few men and two women, aged 18 to 49 years, made up the cohort. For each donor, CD4 naive and CD4 memory were each given three plates, CD8 naive was given two plates, and CD8 memory was given one plate. To estimate repertoire size and how much clonotypes are shared between individuals, the study performed deep sequencing of blood TCR repertoires from five healthy adults. To increase sequencing depth and limit assay-specific biases, TCR repertoire library preparation and sequencing were carried out by different laboratories using diverse techniques. Each donor's leukapheresis produced roughly between roughly 0.94 and 9.5 billion PBMCs.

Using the deep immunoSEQ assay, TCR CDR3 regions were amplified from genomic DNA by multiplex PCR. For each cell subset, the extracted genomic DNA was distributed evenly across all wells of several immunoSEQ 96-well plates, and each plate served as one replicate. Each replicate PCR for sorted subsets received about 180 ng genomic DNA, equal to tens of thousands of T cell genomes. The purified libraries were quantified using a Qubit 3.0 fluorometer, sized with a Bioanalyzer 2100, and then quantified again using the KAPA Library Quantification kit. Every immunoSEQ 96-well plate was sequenced on a separate single-read 150-cycle Illumina NextSeq 550 flow cell. The original pipeline was this. Because the immunoSEQ output included only junctional sequences and no quality scores, the filtering could not be the same as the filtering used for full-length reads. Sequences were annotated with PyIR, a Python wrapper for IgBLAST v1.9, and V/J genes and CDR3 were assigned using IMGT germline references. Reads with weak V/J assignments (E-value above 1e-6), missing CDR3, stop codons, out-of-frame junctions, or ambiguous translated residues were removed. A V3J clonotype was defined by an identical inferred V gene, J gene, and CDR3 amino acid sequence. Percentage overlap between repertoires was calculated by dividing the number of shared unique clonotypes by the size of the smaller repertoire. RTK rarefaction, the Chao1 estimator, and Recon v2.1 estimates of unobserved clonotypes were used to assess repertoire richness. Generation probabilities were computed with OLGA for all TCRbeta clonotypes obtained by the gDNA method from four donors. Imported from immuneACCESS, the table was reduced by TCRdb to in-frame sequences with V and J called. These copies leave out some clones; in studies compared against another copy, an unresolved V gene accounts for under half, and the cause of the remainder is not known. The D gene and trimming were derived from the DNA, and the V and J assignments and clone size from that table. In all, the sample holds roughly 2.2 million clones, and 85% to 95% of those were seen once. The ten top clones hold 0.39% of the sample.

The germline V gene yields SGHDT for CDR1 and YYEEEE for CDR2. Germline trimming: 1 base from V, 4 bases from J; junction bases outside gene matches: 2. From its cysteine to its phenylalanine, the CDR3 spans 15 amino acids. Only the CDR3 part of the read is kept: 45 bases, read in frame from the first base. Comment on this clone: There is no known antigen for this receptor. No clone much larger than this one lies a single base away; base qualities are absent.

The donors were healthy, HIV-negative adults with no recently reported acute infections or vaccinations. Every donor was a Caucasian adult living in Nashville, Tennessee, USA. CD4+ T cells were enriched by magnetic negative selection, after which naive cells were positively selected on CD45RA and the negative fraction was taken as the memory subset. After blood collection by leukapheresis, PBMCs were isolated using Ficoll-Histopaque density gradient centrifugation and then cryopreserved in the vapor phase of liquid nitrogen. Analytical flow cytometry was used to check the purity and quantity of each magnetically sorted T cell population. Genomic DNA was isolated from each sorted fraction and quantified by UV absorbance on a Nanodrop 2000c. Study-wide conclusions, independent of this receptor: Across a few donors, approximately 5% of naive CD4, over 3% of naive CD8, under 2.5% of memory CD4, and approximately 0.4% of memory CD8 clonotypes were shared. Larger estimated clonotype richness was generally found for naive subsets than for memory subsets. Sampling was restricted to blood, and TCR repertoires in tissue are likely to differ from TCR repertoires in blood. Compared with non-shared clonotypes, clonotypes shared by all four sorted-subset donors had higher generation probabilities. Incomplete sequencing was indicated by rarefaction of sorted-subset datasets, despite the large sequencing depth. Based on pairwise subsampling, the degree of clonotype sharing among donors was expected to be affected by sequencing depth. The small number of donors limited the genetic and exposure-history diversity represented.

Sequencing was performed on naive CD4+ T cells from PBMCs. Taken with the paper, the label for cell subset or site translates to: CD45RA+ positively selected. The receptor comes from a man between 18 and 29 years old in good health. Some clones in this sample may be carry-over from other donors' samples. The V and J segments used are TRBV5-6 and TRBJ2-1, and TRBD2 aligns with 10 junction nucleotides. This receptor has the CDR3 CASSLPTSGYNEQFF. At the DNA level, the sequence is TGTGCCAGCAGCTTGCCGACTAGCGGGTACAATGAGCAGTTCTTC.